The rows below give T cell receptor beta chains drawn from one sample of a study of blood T cell repertoires in COVID-19. Sequencing used immunoSEQ multiplex PCR; TCRdb keeps in-frame clones, though not all of them. The profile shows under 200,000 clones, around nine tenths of them singletons. The material sequenced was peripheral blood. Every receptor here comes from a woman older than 75 with COVID-19, enrolled during active disease. The CDR3 runs from the conserved cysteine through the conserved F or W. A D gene is named only where the DNA matches it firmly. Only some rows state a clone size, as once, few, many or a class for expanded clones.

CDR3 DNA | CDR3 protein | clone size | J gene | D gene | V gene
TGTGCCAGCAGCTTGGATGGTGTGCTGGGTGACACCTACGAGCAGTACTTC | CASSLDGVLGDTYEQYF | . | TRBJ2-7 | . | TRBV5-6
TGCGCCAGCAGCCGTAGACTGACCTTCTCCTACGAGCAGTACTTC | CASSRRLTFSYEQYF | . | TRBJ2-7 | . | TRBV23-1
TGTGCCAGCAGCTCAGACAGGGAAACTGAAGCTTTCTTT | CASSSDRETEAFF | . | TRBJ1-1 | TRBD1 | TRBV7-3
TGTGCCAGCATAGCGGGACTCGGACAGTTGATCCTCTACGAGCAGTACTTC | CASIAGLGQLILYEQYF | . | TRBJ2-7 | TRBD2 | TRBV2
TGTGCCACCGGAGGTATGACGGGCGAGCAGTACTTC | CATGGMTGEQYF | . | TRBJ2-7 | . | TRBV10-3
TGTGCCAGCAGCCAAGCCGGGACAGGGGGCAGGTATGGGGCCAACGTCCTGACTTTC | CASSQAGTGGRYGANVLTF | . | TRBJ2-6 | TRBD1 | TRBV4-2
TGCGCCAGCAGCCACTTTATTAGACAGGGTCCCAATGAAAAACTGTTTTTT | CASSHFIRQGPNEKLFF | . | TRBJ1-4 | TRBD1 | TRBV4-3
TGTGCCAGCAGCGTAGGTGGGGGAGGGTTTAGCACTGAAGCTTTCTTT | CASSVGGGGFSTEAFF | . | TRBJ1-1 | . | TRBV9
TGTGCCAGCAGAAGGACAGGGGTTGCGTATGGCAATCAGCCCCAGCATTTT | CASRRTGVAYGNQPQHF | . | TRBJ1-5 | TRBD1 | TRBV27
TGTGCCACTACCTCCGGACAAGGACACACTGAAGCTTTCTTT | CATTSGQGHTEAFF | . | TRBJ1-1 | . | TRBV28
TGTGCCAGCAGTTCGTGGGGGCCCTACAATGAGCAGTTCTTC | CASSSWGPYNEQFF | . | TRBJ2-1 | . | TRBV6-2/TRBV6-3
TGTGCCAGCAGTTCAGGACAGGGGAGAGAGAAGCAGTACTTC | CASSSGQGREKQYF | once | TRBJ2-7 | TRBD1 | TRBV28
TGTGCCAGCTCACCACCTCAGGGGCGATTGGAGACCCAGTACTTC | CASSPPQGRLETQYF | . | TRBJ2-5 | . | TRBV18
TGTGCCAGCAGGGGACCAGGACAGGGAAACACTGAAGCTTTCTTT | CASRGPGQGNTEAFF | . | TRBJ1-1 | TRBD1 | TRBV9
TGTGCCAGCAGCTTGTCCTACCAAGAGACCCAGTACTTC | CASSLSYQETQYF | . | TRBJ2-5 | . | TRBV7-3
TGTGCCAGCAGCTTAGAAGGGAGCCTAAGCACAGATACGCAGTATTTT | CASSLEGSLSTDTQYF | . | TRBJ2-3 | . | TRBV7-6
TGTGCCAGCAGCCTAGGACGCTTTAGGAGGGGAGTCAACTATGGCTACACCTTC | CASSLGRFRRGVNYGYTF | . | TRBJ1-2 | . | TRBV4-2
TGTGCCACCAGTGATTTAGGGGGTTATGGCTACACCTTC | CATSDLGGYGYTF | . | TRBJ1-2 | . | TRBV24-1
TGTGCCAGCAGCCTCGGACTGGTCACTGAAGCTTTCTTT | CASSLGLVTEAFF | . | TRBJ1-1 | . | TRBV28
TGCAGCGTTGAATGGACAGGGGACTACAATGAGCAGTTCTTC | CSVEWTGDYNEQFF | . | TRBJ2-1 | TRBD1 | TRBV29-1
TGTGCCAGCAGGGGTCAGGGGGGATCTGAAGCTTTCTTT | CASRGQGGSEAFF | . | TRBJ1-1 | TRBD1 | TRBV2
TGTGCCAGCCGAAGCCCGGAAAAACTGTTTTTT | CASRSPEKLFF | . | TRBJ1-4 | . | TRBV2
TGTGCCAGCAGCTTAGAAGTAGCGGGAGGAAGGTCAGATACGCAGTATTTT | CASSLEVAGGRSDTQYF | . | TRBJ2-3 | TRBD2 | TRBV11-2
TGTGCCAGCAGTGCAACAATAGCGGGAGGGCCTCCCGAGAGGTACTTC | CASSATIAGGPPERYF | . | TRBJ2-7 | TRBD2 | TRBV2
TGCGCCAGCAGCCCCTTAGGACTAGCGGGAGTGACGAACACCGGGGAGCTGTTTTTT | CASSPLGLAGVTNTGELFF | once | TRBJ2-2 | TRBD2 | TRBV4-1
TGTGCCAGCCGGAAGGGACTAGAGAATGGTGAGCAGTTCTTC | CASRKGLENGEQFF | . | TRBJ2-1 | TRBD2 | TRBV6-5
TGTGCCAGCAGCTTGGGAGGGAGCGGGAACACTGAAGCTTTCTTT | CASSLGGSGNTEAFF | . | TRBJ1-1 | . | TRBV5-4
TGTGCCAGTAGTCCCAGGGGGCTTATTGGCTATGGCTACACCTTC | CASSPRGLIGYGYTF | . | TRBJ1-2 | TRBD1 | TRBV19
TGTGCCAGCAGCGCGACAGGTACGGGACAGCCCCAGCATTTT | CASSATGTGQPQHF | once | TRBJ1-5 | . | TRBV9
TGTGCCAGCAGCCTCAGTCCCAGTGAGCAGTTCTTC | CASSLSPSEQFF | once | TRBJ2-1 | . | TRBV7-9
TGTGCCAGCAGTTCTAGCGGGATTTACGAGCAGTACTTC | CASSSSGIYEQYF | once | TRBJ2-7 | TRBD2 | TRBV27
TGTGCCAGCAGTTTCCCACCTGGACTAGCGGGAGCGGGGGCCAAAAACATTCAGTACTTC | CASSFPPGLAGAGAKNIQYF | once | TRBJ2-4 | TRBD2 | TRBV28
TGTGCCAGCTCCAGGGGGCTCCTCTATGGCTACACCTTC | CASSRGLLYGYTF | . | TRBJ1-2 | TRBD1 | TRBV28
TGTGCCACCAGCAGGGGACAGGGGGCTACCGGGGAGCTGTTTTTT | CATSRGQGATGELFF | . | TRBJ2-2 | TRBD1 | TRBV15
TGTGCCAGCAGTTTCACAGGGGAATCAGAGACCCAGTACTTC | CASSFTGESETQYF | once | TRBJ2-5 | TRBD1 | TRBV27
TGCAGTGCGGGACTAGGATGGACCCAGTACTTC | CSAGLGWTQYF | . | TRBJ2-5 | TRBD2 | TRBV20-1
TGTGCCAGCAGCCCCTTGACAGCGCGTTCCGCAGAAGCTTTCTTT | CASSPLTARSAEAFF | . | TRBJ1-1 | . | TRBV7-2
TGCGCCAGCAGCGCGGCCGGGACTAAGACTGAAGCTTTCTTT | CASSAAGTKTEAFF | . | TRBJ1-1 | . | TRBV5-1
TGTGCCAGCAGTATACAGGGGCGGCAAGAGACCCAGTACTTC | CASSIQGRQETQYF | . | TRBJ2-5 | TRBD1 | TRBV27
TGTGCCAGCAGCCAATTGGGAACAGGATATAATTCACCCCTCCACTTT | CASSQLGTGYNSPLHF | . | TRBJ1-6 | . | TRBV14
TGTGCCAGCAGCGGACCGGGAAAACAAGAGACCCAGTACTTC | CASSGPGKQETQYF | . | TRBJ2-5 | . | TRBV5-5
TGCAGCGTTGTCGAGCAGGGGTCCAATCAGCCCCAGCATTTT | CSVVEQGSNQPQHF | few | TRBJ1-5 | . | TRBV29-1
TGCGCCAGCAGGACTAGCGGGGCCGGAAATGAGCAGTTCTTC | CASRTSGAGNEQFF | . | TRBJ2-1 | TRBD2 | TRBV5-1
TGTGCCACCAGCAGAGGGTTAGGGTCGGGATACACTGAAGCTTTCTTT | CATSRGLGSGYTEAFF | . | TRBJ1-1 | . | TRBV15
TGTGCCAGCAGCCTTTTTACAGGGGGATCAGAGACCCAGTACTTC | CASSLFTGGSETQYF | . | TRBJ2-5 | TRBD1 | TRBV5-4